The present TCR beta chain was sequenced within a study of blood T cells in healthy people across ages. This CDR3 spans 18 amino acids. V lost 5 bases to trimming and J lost 2 bases; unmatched junction nucleotides: 10. Germline-derived CDR1 and CDR2 are SGHVS and FQNEAQ. Then a second PCR, running roughly 7 to 11 cycles, was carried out with a sample-barcoded 5' primer and a J-beta primer mix. Via MiXCR, TCRdb re-called the 5' RACE reads, giving one row per CDR3 protein. The repertoire includes 600,000 to 850,000 distinct CDR3 sequences, 25% of them detected once, and 9.4% sits in the top ten. Separately, the same data were catalogued under a study of T cells of mothers and their children.

V usage is TRBV7-8 and J usage is TRBJ2-5; 14 bases agree with TRBD2. The sequenced material came from blood. The receptor was isolated from a boy between 10 and 17 years old in good health. The CDR3 region is CASSPGLAGEGVQETQYF. The CDR3 region has the DNA TGTGCCAGCAGCCCGGGACTAGCGGGAGAGGGTGTTCAAGAGACCCAGTACTTC.